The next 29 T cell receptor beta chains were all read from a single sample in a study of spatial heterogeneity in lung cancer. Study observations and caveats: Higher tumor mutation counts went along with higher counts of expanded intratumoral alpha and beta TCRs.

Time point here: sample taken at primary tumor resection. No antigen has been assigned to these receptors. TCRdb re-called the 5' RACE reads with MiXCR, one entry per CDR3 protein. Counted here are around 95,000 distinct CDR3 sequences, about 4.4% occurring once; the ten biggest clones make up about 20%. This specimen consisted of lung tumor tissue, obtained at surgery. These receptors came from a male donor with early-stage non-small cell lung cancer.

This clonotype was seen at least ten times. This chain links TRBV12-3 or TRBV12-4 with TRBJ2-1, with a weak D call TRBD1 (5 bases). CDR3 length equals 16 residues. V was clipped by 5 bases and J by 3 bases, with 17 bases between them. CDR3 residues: CASSAGHLLVYNEQFF. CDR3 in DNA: TGTGCCAGCAGTGCCGGACATTTATTAGTCTACAATGAGCAGTTCTTC.

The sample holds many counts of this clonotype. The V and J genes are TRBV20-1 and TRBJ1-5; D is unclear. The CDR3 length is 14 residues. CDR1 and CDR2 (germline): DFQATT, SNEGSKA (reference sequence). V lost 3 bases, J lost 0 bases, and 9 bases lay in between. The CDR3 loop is CSARMALSNQPQHF. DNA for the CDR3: TGCAGTGCTAGGATGGCACTTAGCAATCAGCCCCAGCATTTT.

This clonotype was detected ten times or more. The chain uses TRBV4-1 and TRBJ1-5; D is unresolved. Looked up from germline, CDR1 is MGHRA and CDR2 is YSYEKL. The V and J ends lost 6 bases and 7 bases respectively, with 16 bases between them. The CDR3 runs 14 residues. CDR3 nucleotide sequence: TGCGCCAGCAGAGGGATCGGGTTTGGGCAGCCCCAGCATTTT. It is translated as CASRGIGFGQPQHF.

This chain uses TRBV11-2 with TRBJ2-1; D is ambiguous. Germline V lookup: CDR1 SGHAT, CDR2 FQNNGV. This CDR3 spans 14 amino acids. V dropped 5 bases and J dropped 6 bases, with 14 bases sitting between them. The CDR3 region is CASSPRPGPNEQFF. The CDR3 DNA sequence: TGTGCCAGCAGCCCCCGCCCAGGACCCAATGAGCAGTTCTTC. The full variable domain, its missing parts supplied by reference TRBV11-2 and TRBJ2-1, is EAGVAQSPRYKIIEKRQSVAFWCNPISGHATLYWYQQILGQGPKLLIQFQNNGVVDDSQLPKDRFSAERLKGVDSTLKIQPAKLEDSAVYLCASSPRPGPNEQFFGPGTRLTVL.

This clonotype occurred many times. CDR3 in DNA: TGTGCCAGCAGTCCTAGTGGGAGGGGCACAGATACGCAGTATTTT. Encoded protein: CASSPSGRGTDTQYF. This chain joins TRBV27 and TRBJ2-3; 7 nucleotides match TRBD2. Germline V CDR1 and CDR2: MNHEY, SMNVEV (reference sequence). CDR3 length: 15 residues. The J segment lost 1 base and the V segment lost 5 bases, leaving 6 bases of the junction unmatched.

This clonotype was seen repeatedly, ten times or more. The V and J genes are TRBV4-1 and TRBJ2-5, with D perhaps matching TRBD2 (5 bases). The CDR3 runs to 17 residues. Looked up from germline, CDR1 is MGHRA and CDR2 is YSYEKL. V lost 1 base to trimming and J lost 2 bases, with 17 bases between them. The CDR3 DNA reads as TGCGCCAGCAGCCAAGGGTCGAGCGGATTCAGTCAAGAGACCCAGTACTTC. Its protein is CASSQGSSGFSQETQYF.

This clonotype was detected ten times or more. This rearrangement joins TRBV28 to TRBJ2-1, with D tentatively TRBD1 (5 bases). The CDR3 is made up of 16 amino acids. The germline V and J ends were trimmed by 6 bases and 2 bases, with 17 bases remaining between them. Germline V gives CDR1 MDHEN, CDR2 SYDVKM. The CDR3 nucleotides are TGTGCCAGCAGATTGACATGGGGCCTTGCCTACAATGAGCAGTTCTTC. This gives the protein CASRLTWGLAYNEQFF.

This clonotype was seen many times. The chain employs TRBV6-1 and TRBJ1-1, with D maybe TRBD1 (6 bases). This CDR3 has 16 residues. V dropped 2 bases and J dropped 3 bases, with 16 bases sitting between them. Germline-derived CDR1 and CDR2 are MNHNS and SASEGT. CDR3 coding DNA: TGTGCCAGCAGTGAATTGTGGGGGCAGGGCGACACTGAAGCTTTCTTT. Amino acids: CASSELWGQGDTEAFF.

The CDR3 region is CAISELAGGRPTYGYTF. CDR3 in DNA: TGTGCCATCAGTGAGTTGGCAGGGGGTAGGCCTACTTATGGCTACACCTTC. The chain links TRBV10-3 to TRBJ1-2, with TRBD1 identical over 7 bases. The germline gives CDR1 ENHRY, CDR2 SYGVKD. This CDR3 is 17 amino acids long. Unmatched junction bases numbered 13, after V lost 1 base and J lost 5 bases.

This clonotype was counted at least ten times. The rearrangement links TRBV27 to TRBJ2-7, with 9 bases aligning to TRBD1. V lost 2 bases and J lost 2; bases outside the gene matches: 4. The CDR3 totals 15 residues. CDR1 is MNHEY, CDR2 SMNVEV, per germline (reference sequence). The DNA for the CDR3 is TGTGCCAGCAGTTTAGGTGGGACAGGGACCTACGAGCAGTACTTC. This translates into CASSLGGTGTYEQYF.

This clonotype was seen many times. The CDR3 reads CAISEGVGRGRDTEAFF. CDR3 in DNA: TGTGCCATCAGTGAGGGAGTCGGAAGGGGTCGGGACACTGAAGCTTTCTTT. The chain uses TRBV10-3 and TRBJ1-1, with TRBD1 as a possible D gene (5 bases). CDR3 length: 17 amino acids. Germline V lookup: CDR1 ENHRY, CDR2 SYGVKD. The germline V and J ends were trimmed by 2 bases and 3 bases, with 19 bases remaining between them.

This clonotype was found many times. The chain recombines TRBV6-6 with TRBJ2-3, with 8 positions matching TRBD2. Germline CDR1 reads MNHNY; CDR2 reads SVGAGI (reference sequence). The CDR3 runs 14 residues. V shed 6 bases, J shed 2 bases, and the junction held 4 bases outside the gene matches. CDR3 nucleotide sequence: TGTGCCAGCAGCACACTAGCGGTCACAGATACGCAGTATTTT. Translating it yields CASSTLAVTDTQYF.

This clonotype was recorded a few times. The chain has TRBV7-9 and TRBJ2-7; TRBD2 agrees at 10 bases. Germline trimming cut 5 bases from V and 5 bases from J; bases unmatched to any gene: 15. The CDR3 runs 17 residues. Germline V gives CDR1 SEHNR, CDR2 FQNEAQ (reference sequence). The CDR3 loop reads CASSHAKRGTSVHEQYF. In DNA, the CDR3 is TGTGCCAGCAGCCACGCCAAAAGGGGGACTAGCGTCCACGAGCAGTACTTC.

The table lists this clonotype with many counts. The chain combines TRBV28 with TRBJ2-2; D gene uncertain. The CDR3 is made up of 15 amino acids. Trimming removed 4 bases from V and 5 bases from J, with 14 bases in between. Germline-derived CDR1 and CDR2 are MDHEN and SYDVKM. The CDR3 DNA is TGTGCCAGCAGTTCTACGCCTGGGTTAACCGGGGAGCTGTTTTTT. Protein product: CASSSTPGLTGELFF.

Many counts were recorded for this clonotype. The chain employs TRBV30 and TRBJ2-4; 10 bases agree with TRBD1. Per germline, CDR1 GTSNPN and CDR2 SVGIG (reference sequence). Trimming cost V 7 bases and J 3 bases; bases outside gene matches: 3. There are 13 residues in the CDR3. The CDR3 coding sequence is TGTGCCTTTGGACAGGGGGGCAAAAACATTCAGTACTTC. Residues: CAFGQGGKNIQYF.

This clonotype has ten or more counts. In nucleotides, the CDR3 is TGCGCCAGCAGCACCCTCAGGGGCCCGGAGACCCAGTACTTC. Its protein product is CASSTLRGPETQYF. The rearrangement joins TRBV5-1 to TRBJ2-5; D is perhaps TRBD1 (6 bases). V was cut by 4 bases and J by 5 bases, with 15 bases left in between. Per germline, CDR1 SGHRS and CDR2 YFSETQ. The CDR3 is 14 residues long. The full variable domain, in which reference TRBV5-1 and TRBJ2-5 provide the parts outside the CDR3, is KAGVTQTPRYLIKTRGQQVTLSCSPISGHRSVSWYQQTPGQGLQFLFEYFSETQRNKGNFPGRFSGRQFSNSRSEMNVSTLELGDSALYLCASSTLRGPETQYFGPGTRLLVL.

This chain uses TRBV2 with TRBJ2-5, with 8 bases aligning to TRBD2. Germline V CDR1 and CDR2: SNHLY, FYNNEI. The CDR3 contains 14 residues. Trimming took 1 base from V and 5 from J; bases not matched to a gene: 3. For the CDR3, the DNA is TGTGCCAGCAGTGAAGGCGGGAGGTCGGAGACCCAGTACTTC. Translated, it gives CASSEGGRSETQYF.

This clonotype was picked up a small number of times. The CDR3 loop reads CASSRDRSSGNTIYF. The CDR3 nucleotides are TGTGCCAGCAGTCGCGACCGGAGCTCTGGAAACACCATATATTTT. This chain connects TRBV28 to TRBJ1-3, with D unclear. The V end was cut by 5 bases, the J end by 0 bases, with 11 bases between. The germline gives CDR1 MDHEN, CDR2 SYDVKM. The CDR3 consists of 15 residues.

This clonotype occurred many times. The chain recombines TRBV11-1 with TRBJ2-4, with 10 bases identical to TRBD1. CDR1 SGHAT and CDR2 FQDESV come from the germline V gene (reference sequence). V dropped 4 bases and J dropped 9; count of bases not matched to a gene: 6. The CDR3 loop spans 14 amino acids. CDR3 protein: CASSSDRGRSIQYF. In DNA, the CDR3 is TGTGCCAGCAGCTCTGACAGGGGGCGCAGCATTCAGTACTTC.

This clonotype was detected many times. The CDR3 here is CASSPTGTGELFF. The DNA of the CDR3 is TGTGCCAGCAGTCCCACGGGCACCGGGGAGCTGTTTTTT. This chain connects TRBV4-2 to TRBJ2-2; D uncertain. V was shortened by 6 bases and J by 4 bases, with 9 bases between the two germline ends. The CDR3 loop spans 13 amino acids. Germline V lookup: CDR1 LGHNA, CDR2 YNFKEQ.

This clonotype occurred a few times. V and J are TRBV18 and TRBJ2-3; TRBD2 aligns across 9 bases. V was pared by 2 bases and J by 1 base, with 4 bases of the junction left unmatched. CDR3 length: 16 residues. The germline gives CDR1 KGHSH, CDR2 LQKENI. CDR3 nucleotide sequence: TGTGCCAGCTCACCAATAGCGGGAGTCGGCACAGATACGCAGTATTTT. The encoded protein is CASSPIAGVGTDTQYF. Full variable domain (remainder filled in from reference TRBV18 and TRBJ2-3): NAGVMQNPRHLVRRRGQEARLRCSPMKGHSHVYWYRQLPEEGLKFMVYLQKENIIDESGMPKERFSAEFPKEGPSILRIQQVVRGDSAAYFCASSPIAGVGTDTQYFGPGTRLTVL.

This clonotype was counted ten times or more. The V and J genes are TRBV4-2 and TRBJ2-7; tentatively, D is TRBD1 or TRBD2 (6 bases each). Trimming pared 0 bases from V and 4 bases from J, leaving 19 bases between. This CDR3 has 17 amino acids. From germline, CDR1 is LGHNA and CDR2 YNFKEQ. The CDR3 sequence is CASSQEGAWGARYEQYF. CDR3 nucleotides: TGTGCCAGCAGCCAAGAAGGAGCCTGGGGGGCCAGGTACGAGCAGTACTTC.

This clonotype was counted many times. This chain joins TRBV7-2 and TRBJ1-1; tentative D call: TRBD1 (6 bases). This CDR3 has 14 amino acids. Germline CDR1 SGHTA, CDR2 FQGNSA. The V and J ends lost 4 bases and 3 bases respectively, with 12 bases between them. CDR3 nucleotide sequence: TGTGCCAGCAGCTGGTCAGGGGTTGACACTGAAGCTTTCTTT. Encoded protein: CASSWSGVDTEAFF. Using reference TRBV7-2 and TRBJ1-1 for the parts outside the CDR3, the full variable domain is GAGVSQSPSNKVTEKGKDVELRCDPISGHTALYWYRQSLGQGLEFLIYFQGNSAPDKSGLPSDRFSAERTGGSVSTLTIQRTQQEDSAVYLCASSWSGVDTEAFFGQGTRLTVV.

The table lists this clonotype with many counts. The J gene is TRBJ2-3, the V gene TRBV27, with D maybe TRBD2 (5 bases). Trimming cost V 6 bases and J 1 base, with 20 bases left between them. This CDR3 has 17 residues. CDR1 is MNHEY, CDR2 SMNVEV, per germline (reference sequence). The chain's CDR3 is CASRDGGLRLGTDTQYF. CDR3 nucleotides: TGTGCCAGCAGGGACGGTGGACTCCGACTGGGCACAGATACGCAGTATTTT.

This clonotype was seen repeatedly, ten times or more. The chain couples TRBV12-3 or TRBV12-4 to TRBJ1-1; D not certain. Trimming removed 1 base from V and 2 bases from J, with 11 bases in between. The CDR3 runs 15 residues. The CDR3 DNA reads TGTGCCAGCAGTTTAGAGGGCGGGTCTAACACTGAAGCTTTCTTT. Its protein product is CASSLEGGSNTEAFF.

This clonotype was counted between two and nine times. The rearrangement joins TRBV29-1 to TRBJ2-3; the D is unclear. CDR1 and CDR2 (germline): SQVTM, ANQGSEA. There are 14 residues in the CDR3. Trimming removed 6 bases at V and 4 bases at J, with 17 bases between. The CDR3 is CSVSPHTDPDTQYF. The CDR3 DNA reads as TGCAGCGTAAGCCCTCACACGGACCCAGATACGCAGTATTTT.

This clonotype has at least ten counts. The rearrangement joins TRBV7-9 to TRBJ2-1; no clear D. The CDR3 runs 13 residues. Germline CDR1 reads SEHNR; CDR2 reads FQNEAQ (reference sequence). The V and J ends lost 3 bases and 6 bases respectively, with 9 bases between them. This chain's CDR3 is CASSFSDSNEQFF. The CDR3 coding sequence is TGTGCCAGCAGCTTCTCTGATAGCAATGAGCAGTTCTTC.

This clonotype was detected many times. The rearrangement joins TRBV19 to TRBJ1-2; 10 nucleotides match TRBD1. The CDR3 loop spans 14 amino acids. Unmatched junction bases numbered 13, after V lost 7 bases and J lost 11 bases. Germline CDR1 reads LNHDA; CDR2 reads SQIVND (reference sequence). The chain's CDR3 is CASTPYAGTGVYTF. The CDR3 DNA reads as TGTGCCAGTACCCCTTACGCCGGGACAGGGGTGTACACCTTC.

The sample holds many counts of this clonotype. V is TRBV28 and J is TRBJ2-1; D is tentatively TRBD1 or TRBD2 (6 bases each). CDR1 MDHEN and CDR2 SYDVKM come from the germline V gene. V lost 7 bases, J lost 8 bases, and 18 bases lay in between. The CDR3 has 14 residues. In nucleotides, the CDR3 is TGTGCCAGCACGGGAAGGGGGGATTGGGATGAGCAGTTCTTC. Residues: CASTGRGDWDEQFF.